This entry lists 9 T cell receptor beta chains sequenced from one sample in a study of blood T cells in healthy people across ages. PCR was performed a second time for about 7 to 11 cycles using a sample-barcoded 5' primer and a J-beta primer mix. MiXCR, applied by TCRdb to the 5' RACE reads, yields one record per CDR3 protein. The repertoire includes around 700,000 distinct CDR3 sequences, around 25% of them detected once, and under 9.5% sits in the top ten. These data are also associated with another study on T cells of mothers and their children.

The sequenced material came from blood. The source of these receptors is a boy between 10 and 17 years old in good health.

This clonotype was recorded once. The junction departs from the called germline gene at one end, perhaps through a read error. The DNA of the CDR3 is TGTGCCGGCAGTTTTTCCGCGGGATCTGGGGGTTCCTACGAGCAGTACTTC. Amino acids: CAGSFSAGSGGSYEQYF. V and J are TRBV27 and TRBJ2-5; TRBD2 might be the D (6 bases). The last part of the DNA fits TRBJ2-7 better; the J call may be wrong. Per the germline V gene, CDR1 is MNHEY and CDR2 is SMNVEV (reference sequence). The CDR3 covers 17 residues.

CDR3 sequence: CASSQVRRRGDEKLFF. The CDR3 DNA is TGTGCCAGCAGCCAGGTCCGCAGAAGGGGTGATGAAAAACTGTTTTTT. This chain joins TRBV4-2 and TRBJ1-4; weak D call: TRBD1 (5 bases). Trimming removed 3 bases at V and 6 bases at J, with 17 bases between. This CDR3 comprises 16 residues. In germline, CDR1 is LGHNA, CDR2 YNFKEQ.

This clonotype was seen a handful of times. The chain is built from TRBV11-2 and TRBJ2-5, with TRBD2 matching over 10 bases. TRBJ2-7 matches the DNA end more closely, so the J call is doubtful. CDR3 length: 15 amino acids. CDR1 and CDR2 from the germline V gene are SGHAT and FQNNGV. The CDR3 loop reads CASSFPSSGRDEQYF. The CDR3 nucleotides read TGTGCCAGCAGCTTTCCTTCAAGCGGGAGGGACGAGCAGTACTTC.

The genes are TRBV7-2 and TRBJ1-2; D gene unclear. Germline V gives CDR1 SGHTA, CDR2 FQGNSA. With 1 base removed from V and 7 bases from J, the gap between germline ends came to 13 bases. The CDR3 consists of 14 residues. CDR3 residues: CASSLGRSSIGYTF. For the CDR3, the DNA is TGTGCCAGCAGCTTAGGCAGGAGCTCTATTGGCTACACCTTC.

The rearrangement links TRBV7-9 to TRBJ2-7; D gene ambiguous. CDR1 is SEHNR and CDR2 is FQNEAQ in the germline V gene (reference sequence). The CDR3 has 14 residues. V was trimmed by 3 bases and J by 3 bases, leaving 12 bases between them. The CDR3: CASSLNSLIYEQYF. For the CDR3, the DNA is TGTGCCAGCAGCTTGAACAGCCTCATCTACGAGCAGTACTTC.

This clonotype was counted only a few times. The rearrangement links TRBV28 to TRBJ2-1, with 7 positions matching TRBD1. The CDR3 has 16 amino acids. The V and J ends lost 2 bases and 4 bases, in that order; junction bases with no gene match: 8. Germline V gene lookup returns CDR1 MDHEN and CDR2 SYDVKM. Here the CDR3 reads CASSLPRGQLYNEQFF. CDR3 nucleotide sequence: TGTGCCAGCAGTTTACCCCGGGGACAGTTATACAATGAGCAGTTCTTC.

CDR3 nucleotides: TGTGCCAGCAGTTTGGGCCTCGGCGTCCTAGCGGGGGCCGAAAGCACAGATACGCAGTATTTT. It encodes CASSLGLGVLAGAESTDTQYF. The chain joins TRBV6-5 to TRBJ2-3; 10 bases fit TRBD2. In germline, CDR1 is MNHEY, CDR2 SVGAGI. Losses at the gene ends were 4 bases for V and 0 bases for J; bases not matched to a gene: 19. The CDR3 length is 21 residues.

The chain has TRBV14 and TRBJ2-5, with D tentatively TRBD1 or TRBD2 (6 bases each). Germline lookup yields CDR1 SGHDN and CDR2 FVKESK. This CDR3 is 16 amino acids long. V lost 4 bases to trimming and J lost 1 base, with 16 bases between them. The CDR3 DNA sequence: TGTGCCAGCAGCCGAAGGGGGGTGATAGGCCAAGAGACCCAGTACTTC. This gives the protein CASSRRGVIGQETQYF.

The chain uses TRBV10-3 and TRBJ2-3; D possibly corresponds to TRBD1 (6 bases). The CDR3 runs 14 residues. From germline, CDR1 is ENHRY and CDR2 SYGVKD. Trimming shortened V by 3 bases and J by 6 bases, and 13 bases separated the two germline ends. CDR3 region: CAISDPTGTDTQYF. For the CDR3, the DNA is TGTGCCATCAGTGATCCAACAGGGACGGATACGCAGTATTTT.